This record covers a single T cell receptor (beta chain). The V gene's germline CDR1 is LNHDA and CDR2 SQIVND (reference sequence). Deletions cut 3 bases from V and 3 bases from J, with 9 bases between. This CDR3 spans 14 amino acids. The source of the sample is a study of blood T cell repertoires in COVID-19. Either two negative PCRs, clearance, or symptom resolution qualified Cohort 3 donors as recovered. Authors' processing steps: Cell counts per sample came from amplifying reference gene primers. Libraries were prepared by immunoSEQ multiplex PCR; TCRdb keeps only in-frame clonotypes and omits some of them. D and trimming were read from the DNA, whereas the V and J calls and clone size are those reported in that table. The data show about 380,000 clones, more than 75% seen once.

The chain uses TRBV19 and TRBJ1-5; no clear D gene. The TCR comes from a woman between 18 and 30 years old who had recovered from COVID-19. Source material: PBMCs or T cells enriched from blood (not recorded which). The DNA for the CDR3 is TGTGCCAGTAGTATGGGTAGCCACAATCAGCCCCAGCATTTT. It specifies CASSMGSHNQPQHF.